This T cell receptor beta chain stems from a study of molecular identifiers for immune sequencing clone quantification. Overall study: Replicate runs used RNA from about 20,000 or 100,000 naive CD8 cells, which was split five ways into aliquots, and four of those aliquots were then sequenced.

CDR3 length: 15 residues. The germline V gene has CDR1 LGHNA and CDR2 YSLEER. The germline V and J ends were trimmed by 5 bases and 2 bases, with 13 bases remaining between them. MiXCR, run by TCRdb on the PCR reads, gives a single entry per CDR3 protein. Here the sample spans about 500,000 distinct CDR3 sequences, 25% being singletons. When naive CD8 T cells were sorted, they were gated as CD8+CD4-CCR7+CD45RA+. This clonotype has a handful of counts. The sequenced sample consisted of naive CD8+ T cells from blood, with Jurkat cell RNA spiked in. This sample's subset: FACS-sorted CD8+CD4-CCR7+CD45RA+ naive T cells. The chain carries TRBV4-3 and TRBJ1-5, with D maybe TRBD1 (6 bases). This receptor was taken from a human donor in good health. Some libraries in this study had Jurkat cell RNA spiked in. The CDR3 loop reads CASSSHAGGNQPQHF. The CDR3 DNA follows: TGCGCCAGCAGCTCACACGCAGGGGGCAATCAGCCCCAGCATTTT.